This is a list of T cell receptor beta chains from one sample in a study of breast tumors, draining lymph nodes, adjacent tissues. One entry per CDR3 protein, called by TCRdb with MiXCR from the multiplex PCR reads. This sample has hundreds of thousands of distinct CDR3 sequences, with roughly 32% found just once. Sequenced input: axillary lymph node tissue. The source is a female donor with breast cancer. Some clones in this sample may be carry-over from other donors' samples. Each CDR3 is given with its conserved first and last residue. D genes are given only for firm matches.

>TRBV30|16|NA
CAWRSGAVANTGELFF
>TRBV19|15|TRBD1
CASSPRTGGRAEAFF
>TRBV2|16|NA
CASSSGRTPGTREQYF
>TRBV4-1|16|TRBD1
CASSQVVGTGIGSLHF
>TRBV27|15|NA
CASSFLLGGYNEQFF
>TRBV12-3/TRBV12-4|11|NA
CASSHMDIQYF
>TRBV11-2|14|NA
CASSLAWRTDGYTF
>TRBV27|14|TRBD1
CASRTTGGNYEQYF
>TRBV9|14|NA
CASSVATMGETQYF
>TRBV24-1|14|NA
CATSDSGYYNEQFF
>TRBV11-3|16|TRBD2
CASSFLAGGGTDTQYF
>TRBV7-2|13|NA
CASSLFLVPEQYF
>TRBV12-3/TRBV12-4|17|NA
CASSSRDGYSGANVLTF
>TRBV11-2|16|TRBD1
CASSPGQGESNQPQHF
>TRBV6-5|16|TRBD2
CASSPRSAAGVYEQYF
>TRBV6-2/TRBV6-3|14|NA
CASSHSRLGSEQYF
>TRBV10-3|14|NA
CAISEGAGAWHEHF
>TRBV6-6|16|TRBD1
CASSHTGQGARQPQHF
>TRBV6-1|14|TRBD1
CASSETDQEDRGFF
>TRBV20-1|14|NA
CSAWVPDRSATQYF
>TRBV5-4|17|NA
CASSLQPPDRLNSPLHF
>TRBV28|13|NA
CASSLRTADTEAF
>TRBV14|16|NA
CASSQEGGTANYGYTF
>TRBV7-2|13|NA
CASGRTYYNEQFF
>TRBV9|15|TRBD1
CASSVVGQLNSPLHF
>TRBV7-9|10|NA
CAIEGYKQYF
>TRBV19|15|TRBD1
CASSRDRDPSRPQHF
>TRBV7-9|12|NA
CASSPPSREQYF
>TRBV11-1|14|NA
CASSLGGGSNEQFF
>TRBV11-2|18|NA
CASSLDPLGTSGSYEQYF
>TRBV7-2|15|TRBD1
CASGNDRGQYYGYPF
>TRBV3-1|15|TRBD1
CASSQKRGRDEKLFF
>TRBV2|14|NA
CASSEARAGNTIYF
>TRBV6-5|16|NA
CASGNIRRGRTGEQYF
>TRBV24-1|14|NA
CATSHRESDEKLFF
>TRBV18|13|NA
CASSPQEAQPQHF
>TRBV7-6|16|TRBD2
CASSLEFGTNGGELFF
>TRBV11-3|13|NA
CASSLEVTGEQFF
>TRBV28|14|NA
CASSSGAAHYEQYF
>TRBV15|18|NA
CATSSPGRLGTSNSPPHF
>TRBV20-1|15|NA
CSASRPAGRQETQYF
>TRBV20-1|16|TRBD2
CSAEQEGGRGGNEQFF
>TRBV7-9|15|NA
CASSLARSRTDTQYF
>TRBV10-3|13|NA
CAITETGNEKLFF
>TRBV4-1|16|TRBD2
CASSQEWGLAGDTQYF
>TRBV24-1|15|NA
CATSDLGRRNNEQFF
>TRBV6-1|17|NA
CASTGDAVTVGANVLTF
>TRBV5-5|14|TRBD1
CASSLVGTGSGYTF
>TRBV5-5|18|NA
CASIYLCSVEDGGGGYTF
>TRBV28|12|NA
CASSFSVGTQYF
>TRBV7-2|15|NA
CASSLFFARYNERFF
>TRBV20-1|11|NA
CSAAESYEQYF
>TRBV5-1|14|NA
CASSLAQGQETQYF
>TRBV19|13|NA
CASHNPSGEPQHF
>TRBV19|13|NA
CASSIQGSETQYF
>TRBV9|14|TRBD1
CASSPGQGTDTQYF
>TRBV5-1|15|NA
CASSLGLLPYNEQFF
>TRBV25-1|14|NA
CASSESVLQETQYF
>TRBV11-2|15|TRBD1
CASSYPGTGGYEQYF
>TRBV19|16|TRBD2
CASSGGGMGKQETQYF